This T cell receptor beta chain was observed in a study of blood T cell repertoires in COVID-19. Germline V gene data show CDR1 as SGHTA and CDR2 as FQGNSA. The junction had 21 bases not matched to a gene; V was cut back by 0 bases and J by 12 bases. CDR3 length equals 20 residues. Data came from immunoSEQ multiplex PCR; TCRdb stores just in-frame clones and leaves some out. There are around 200,000 clones in the sample; 70% to 90% occur only once, and approximately 5% lies in the top ten. The rearrangement joins TRBV7-2 to TRBJ2-1; 12 positions match TRBD2. This TCR derives from a woman older than 75 with acute or convalescent COVID-19. Sequencing input: peripheral blood. Here the CDR3 reads CASSLAILAGGPSVAGWQFF. The DNA for the CDR3 is TGTGCCAGCAGCTTAGCTATTCTAGCGGGAGGGCCTTCAGTAGCAGGTTGGCAGTTCTTC.